This entry features one TCR beta chain sequence. Its specificity is not known. This CDR3 has 15 amino acids. The V segment lost 2 bases and the J segment 9 bases; nucleotides outside the gene matches: 4. Germline-derived CDR1 and CDR2 are LNHNV and YYDKDF (reference sequence). The sample is drawn from a study of CD8+ T cells in alopecia areata. Looking at the study overall: Tofacitinib ran for 6 to 18 months before 6 months off drug. Whole-study results and caveats: Elevated clonality characterized lesional scalp relative to normal scalp, particularly in alopecia totalis/universalis. Tofacitinib did not eliminate many expanded lesional clones from scalp or blood. Under tofacitinib, fewer expanded CD8+ clones appeared among the top 100 scalp clones.

Following extraction, RNA underwent reverse transcription to cDNA, which served as the sequencing template. Using immunoSEQ multiplex PCR, the repertoire was profiled, and TCRdb retains in-frame clones only, with some absent. The sample carries 210,000 or so clones, roughly three fifths recorded once. This sample's treatment: oral pan-JAK inhibitor, 5-10 mg twice daily. This receptor was taken from a human donor with alopecia areata. The V call is TRBV15, the J call TRBJ1-6, with 10 bases matching TRBD1. The sequencing here drew on CD4+ T cells sorted from blood, taken at week 44, from a patient treated with tofacitinib. The CDR3 DNA reads TGTGCCACCAGCAGATCAGGACAGGGGGGTTCACCCCTCCACTTT. Amino acid sequence: CATSRSGQGGSPLHF.